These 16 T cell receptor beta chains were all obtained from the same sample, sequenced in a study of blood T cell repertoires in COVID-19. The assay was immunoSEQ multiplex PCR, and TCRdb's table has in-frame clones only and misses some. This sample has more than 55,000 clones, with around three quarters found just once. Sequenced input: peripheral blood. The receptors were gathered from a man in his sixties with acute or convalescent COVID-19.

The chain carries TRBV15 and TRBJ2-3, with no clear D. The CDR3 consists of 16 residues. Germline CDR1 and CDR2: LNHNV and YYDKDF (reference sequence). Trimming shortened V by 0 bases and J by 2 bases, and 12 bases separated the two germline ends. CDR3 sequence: CATSRDRALITDTQYF. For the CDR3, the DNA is TGTGCCACCAGCAGAGATAGAGCTCTGATCACAGATACGCAGTATTTT.

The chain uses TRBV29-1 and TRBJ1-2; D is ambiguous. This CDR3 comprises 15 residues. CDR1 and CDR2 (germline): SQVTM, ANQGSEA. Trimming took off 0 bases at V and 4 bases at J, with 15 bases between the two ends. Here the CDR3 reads CSVEDGGSFSYGYTF. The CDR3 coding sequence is TGCAGCGTTGAAGACGGCGGCAGTTTTTCCTATGGCTACACCTTC. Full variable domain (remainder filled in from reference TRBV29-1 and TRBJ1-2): SAVISQKPSRDICQRGTSLTIQCQVDSQVTMMFWYRQQPGQSLTLIATANQGSEATYESGFVIDKFPISRPNLTFSTLTVSNMSPEDSSIYLCSVEDGGSFSYGYTFGSGTRLTVV.

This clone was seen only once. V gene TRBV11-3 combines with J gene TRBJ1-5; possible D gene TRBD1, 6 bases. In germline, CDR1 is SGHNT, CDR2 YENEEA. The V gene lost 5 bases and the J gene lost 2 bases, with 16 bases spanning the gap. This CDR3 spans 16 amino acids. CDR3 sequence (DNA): TGTGCCAGCAGCCAAAAGGGGGGGATAGGCAATCAGCCCCAGCATTTT. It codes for CASSQKGGIGNQPQHF.

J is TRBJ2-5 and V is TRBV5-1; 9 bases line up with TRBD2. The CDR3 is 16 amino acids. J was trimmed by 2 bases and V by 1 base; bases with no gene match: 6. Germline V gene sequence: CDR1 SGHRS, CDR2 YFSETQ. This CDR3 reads CASSLLAGRPQETQYF. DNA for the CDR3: TGCGCCAGCAGCTTGCTAGCGGGGAGGCCGCAAGAGACCCAGTACTTC.

The CDR3: CASSRDRYEKLFF. CDR3 bases: TGTGCCAGCAGCAGGGACAGATATGAAAAACTGTTTTTT. This chain joins TRBV5-6 and TRBJ1-4, with 7 bases matching TRBD1. This CDR3 has 13 residues. Germline loops: CDR1 SGHDT, CDR2 YYEEEE. The V segment lost 4 bases and the J segment 6 bases; nucleotides outside the gene matches: 3.

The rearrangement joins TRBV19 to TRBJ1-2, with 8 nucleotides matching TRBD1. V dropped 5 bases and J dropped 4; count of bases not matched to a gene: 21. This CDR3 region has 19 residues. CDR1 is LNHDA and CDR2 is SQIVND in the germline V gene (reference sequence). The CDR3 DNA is TGTGCCAGTAGTGAATCTAAGGACAGGGTGTCTCTTCACGTCTATGGCTACACCTTC. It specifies CASSESKDRVSLHVYGYTF.

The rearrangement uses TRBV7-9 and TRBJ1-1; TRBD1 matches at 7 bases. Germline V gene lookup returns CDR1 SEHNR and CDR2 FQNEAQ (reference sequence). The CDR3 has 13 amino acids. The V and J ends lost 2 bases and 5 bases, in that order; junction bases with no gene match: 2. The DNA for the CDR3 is TGTGCCAGCAGCTTATCAGGGGGGACTGAAGCTTTCTTT. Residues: CASSLSGGTEAFF.

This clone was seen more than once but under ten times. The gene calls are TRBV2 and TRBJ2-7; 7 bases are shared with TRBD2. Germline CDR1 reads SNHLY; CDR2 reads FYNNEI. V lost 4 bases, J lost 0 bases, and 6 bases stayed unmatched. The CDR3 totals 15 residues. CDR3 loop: CASSAQRGFSYEQYF. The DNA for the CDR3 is TGTGCCAGCAGTGCACAGCGGGGTTTCTCCTACGAGCAGTACTTC.

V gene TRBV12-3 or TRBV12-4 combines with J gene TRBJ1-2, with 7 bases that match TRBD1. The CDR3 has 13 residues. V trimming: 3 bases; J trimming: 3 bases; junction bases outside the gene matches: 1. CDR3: CASSFRGHYGYTF. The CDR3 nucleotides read TGTGCCAGCAGTTTTAGGGGGCACTATGGCTACACCTTC.

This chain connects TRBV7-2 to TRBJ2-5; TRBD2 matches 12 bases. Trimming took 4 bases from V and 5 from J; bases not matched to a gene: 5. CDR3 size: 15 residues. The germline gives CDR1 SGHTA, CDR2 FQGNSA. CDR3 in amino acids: CASSSPGTSGETQYF. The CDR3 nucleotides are TGTGCCAGCAGCTCACCTGGGACTAGCGGGGAGACCCAGTACTTC.

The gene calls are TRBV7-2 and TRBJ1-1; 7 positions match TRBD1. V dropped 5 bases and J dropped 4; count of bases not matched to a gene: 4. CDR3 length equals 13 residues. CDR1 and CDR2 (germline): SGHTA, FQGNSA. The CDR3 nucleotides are TGTGCCAGCAGCATAACAGGGGCCACTGAAGCTTTCTTT. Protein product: CASSITGATEAFF.

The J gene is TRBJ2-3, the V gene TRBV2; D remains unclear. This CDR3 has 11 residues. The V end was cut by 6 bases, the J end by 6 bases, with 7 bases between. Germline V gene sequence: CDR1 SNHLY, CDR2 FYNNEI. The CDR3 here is CASSPRDTQYF. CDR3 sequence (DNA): TGTGCCAGCAGCCCCCGGGATACGCAGTATTTT.

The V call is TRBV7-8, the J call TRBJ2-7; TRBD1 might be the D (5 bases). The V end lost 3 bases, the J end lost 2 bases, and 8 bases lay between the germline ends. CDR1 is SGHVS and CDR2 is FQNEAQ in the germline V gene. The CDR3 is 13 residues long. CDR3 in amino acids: CASSFDSPYEQYF. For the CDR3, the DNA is TGTGCCAGCAGCTTCGACAGCCCCTACGAGCAGTACTTC.

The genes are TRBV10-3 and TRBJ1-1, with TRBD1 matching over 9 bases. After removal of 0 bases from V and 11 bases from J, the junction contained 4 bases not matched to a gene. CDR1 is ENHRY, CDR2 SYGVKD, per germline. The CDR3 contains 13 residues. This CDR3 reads CAISESRDRDAFF. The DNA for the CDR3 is TGTGCCATCAGTGAGTCCCGGGACAGGGATGCTTTCTTT.

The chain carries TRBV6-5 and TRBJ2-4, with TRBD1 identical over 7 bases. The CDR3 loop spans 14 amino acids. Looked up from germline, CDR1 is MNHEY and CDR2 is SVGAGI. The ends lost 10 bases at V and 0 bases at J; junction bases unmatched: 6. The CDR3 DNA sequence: TGTGCCACCGCACAGGGGCTAGCCAAAAACATTCAGTACTTC. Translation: CATAQGLAKNIQYF.

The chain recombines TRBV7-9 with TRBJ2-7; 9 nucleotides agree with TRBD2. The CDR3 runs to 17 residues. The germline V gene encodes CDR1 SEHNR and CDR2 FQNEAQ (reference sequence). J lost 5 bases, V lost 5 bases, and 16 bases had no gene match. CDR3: CASSARIGASGAHEQYF. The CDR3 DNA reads TGTGCCAGCAGCGCCCGAATAGGGGCTAGCGGGGCTCACGAGCAGTACTTC.